Below are 20 T cell receptor beta chains sequenced from a single sample in a study of cytomegalovirus exposure and HLA in healthy donors. It was with 60 Vbeta and 13 Jbeta primers that the PCR ran. The method was immunoSEQ multiplex PCR; TCRdb's version includes in-frame clones alone and lacks a portion of them. The repertoire holds over 120,000 clones, 80% to 85% seen once, with roughly 2.9% in the top ten. The sample consisted of PBMCs. The receptors originated from a woman aged 30 to 39 in good health and CMV-seronegative.

The rearrangement joins TRBV30 to TRBJ2-3; TRBD2 matches at 12 bases. Germline V gene sequence: CDR1 GTSNPN, CDR2 SVGIG (reference sequence). V shed 5 bases, J shed 4 bases, and the junction held 4 bases outside the gene matches. The CDR3 loop spans 14 amino acids. CDR3: CAWETSGRSDTQYF. In DNA form, the CDR3 reads TGTGCCTGGGAGACTAGCGGGAGATCAGATACGCAGTATTTT. The full variable domain, with the rest looked up from reference TRBV30 and TRBJ2-3, is SQTIHQWPATLVQPVGSPLSLECTVEGTSNPNLYWYRQAAGRGLQLLFYSVGIGQISSEVPQNLSASRPQDRQFILSSKKLLLSDSGFYLCAWETSGRSDTQYFGPGTRLTVL.

The chain employs TRBV5-1 and TRBJ2-2; 11 nucleotides line up with TRBD1. Per germline, CDR1 SGHRS and CDR2 YFSETQ. The J segment lost 0 bases and the V segment lost 2 bases, leaving 15 bases of the junction unmatched. CDR3 size: 21 residues. CDR3 DNA: TGCGCCAGCAGCTTACAATTTTTTCGTCGGGACAGGGGGTCGAACACCGGGGAGCTGTTTTTT. Residues: CASSLQFFRRDRGSNTGELFF.

In regard to this clone: The conserved closing phenylalanine or tryptophan is absent in this CDR3, likely reflecting a read error. The gene calls are TRBV30 and TRBJ2-2; a weak D match, TRBD2 (6 bases). The CDR3 runs 16 residues. Trimming left V 0 bases short and J 3 bases short, with 14 bases between. The V gene's germline CDR1 is GTSNPN and CDR2 SVGIG (reference sequence). The CDR3 coding sequence is TGTGCCTGGAGTGTACGACGGGCGGGGTACACCGGGGAGCTGTTTGTT. Encoded protein: CAWSVRRAGYTGELFV.

This clone was recorded a few times. The V and J genes are TRBV7-2 and TRBJ2-4; TRBD2 agrees at 8 bases. This CDR3 is 19 amino acids long. V lost 2 bases and J lost 0; bases outside the gene matches: 12. Germline CDR1 reads SGHTA; CDR2 reads FQGNSA. The CDR3 spells CASSLRGGRQTLAKNIQYF. The CDR3 DNA follows: TGTGCCAGCAGCTTACGGGGGGGCCGCCAAACTCTAGCCAAAAACATTCAGTACTTC.

In this sample, this clone turned up a few times. V gene TRBV6-6 combines with J gene TRBJ2-7, with a possible D match to TRBD2 (5 bases). The CDR3 loop spans 15 amino acids. Between the trimmed V and J ends, which lost 5 bases and 4 bases, there was a span of 18 bases. Per the germline V gene, CDR1 is MNHNY and CDR2 is SVGAGI (reference sequence). The CDR3 DNA follows: TGTGCCAGCAGTCACATCCGGGATGTAGGATACGAGCAGTACTTC. Protein: CASSHIRDVGYEQYF.

Concerning this clone itself: A read error may produce the germline difference seen at one junction end. This chain links TRBV4-1 with TRBJ2-3; 9 bases line up with TRBD2. Germline CDR1 reads MGHRA; CDR2 reads YSYEKL. This CDR3 contains 20 residues. The CDR3 bases are TGCGCCAGCAGCCAAGGGTTTCTCAGGTCACCCGGCGAGATGTACAGCGGGGGGCCATTT. Its protein is CASSQGFLRSPGEMYSGGPF.

The genes are TRBV5-1 and TRBJ2-2, with 9 positions matching TRBD1. Germline trimming cut 4 bases from V and 4 bases from J; bases unmatched to any gene: 5. The CDR3 sequence is 15 residues long. Germline CDR1 SGHRS, CDR2 YFSETQ. The CDR3 here is CASSIRTGVTGELFF. The CDR3 bases are TGCGCCAGCAGCATCAGGACAGGGGTCACCGGGGAGCTGTTTTTT.

This chain joins TRBV7-8 and TRBJ2-7, with 10 positions matching TRBD1. The CDR3 is made up of 14 amino acids. The germline CDR1 and CDR2 sequences are SGHVS and FQNEAQ. The J segment lost 3 bases and the V segment lost 4 bases, leaving 3 bases of the junction unmatched. In nucleotides, the CDR3 is TGTGCCAGCAGCTCCCGGACAGGGGGCTACGAGCAGTACTTC. It encodes CASSSRTGGYEQYF.

The chain has TRBV19 and TRBJ2-6, with TRBD1 matching over 7 bases. Germline V CDR1 and CDR2: LNHDA, SQIVND (reference sequence). Trimming cost V 6 bases and J 0 bases; bases outside gene matches: 8. The CDR3 runs 17 residues. This CDR3 reads CASRTGTALSGANVLTF. The CDR3 DNA reads as TGTGCCAGTAGGACCGGGACAGCCCTCTCTGGGGCCAACGTCCTGACTTTC.

This clone showed up many times. DNA for the CDR3: TGTGCCATCAGTGAAACCCGGGAGGGAGGTGGAGATACGCAGTATTTT. This translates into CAISETREGGGDTQYF. The chain combines TRBV10-3 with TRBJ2-3; 8 bases map to TRBD2. V dropped 3 bases and J dropped 5; count of bases not matched to a gene: 10. Germline assignment: CDR1 ENHRY and CDR2 SYGVKD. The CDR3 contains 16 residues.

V is TRBV10-1 and J is TRBJ1-5, with D maybe TRBD1 (6 bases). Trimming took 6 bases from V and 7 from J, leaving 13 bases between them. Germline values: CDR1 WNHNN, CDR2 SYGVQD (reference sequence). CDR3 size: 13 residues. DNA of the CDR3: TGCGCCAGCAGCTCAGGGGTAGGGCAGCCCCAGCATTTT. Protein product: CASSSGVGQPQHF.

This clone was counted a single time. The chain has TRBV18 and TRBJ2-3; possibly TRBD1 for D (5 bases). This CDR3 has 14 residues. The V and J ends lost 2 bases and 1 base respectively, with 7 bases between them. Germline CDR1 reads KGHSH; CDR2 reads LQKENI. CDR3 bases: TGTGCCAGCTCACCAATACAGGGCACAGATACGCAGTATTTT. Translating gives CASSPIQGTDTQYF.

This clone was recorded only once. The V call is TRBV7-3, the J call TRBJ1-5, with unresolved D. The CDR3 has 15 amino acids. Trimming pared 2 bases from V and 4 bases from J, leaving 12 bases between. The germline gives CDR1 SGHTA, CDR2 FQGTGA. DNA of the CDR3: TGTGCCAGCAGCTTAGCATTTGCGGAAAATCAGCCCCAGCATTTT. This gives the protein CASSLAFAENQPQHF.

This rearrangement joins TRBV15 to TRBJ1-4; TRBD1 might be the D (5 bases). Germline assignment: CDR1 LNHNV and CDR2 YYDKDF (reference sequence). Trimming took 3 bases from V and 5 from J, leaving 13 bases between them. CDR3 length: 15 residues. In DNA, the CDR3 is TGTGCCACCAGCAGTCCGCGGGACCTGAATGAAAAACTGTTTTTT. It encodes CATSSPRDLNEKLFF.

The chain has TRBV11-2 and TRBJ2-5; 9 bases match TRBD1. This CDR3 comprises 15 residues. Germline V gives CDR1 SGHAT, CDR2 FQNNGV. V trimming: 3 bases; J trimming: 5 bases; junction bases outside the gene matches: 7. DNA of the CDR3: TGTGCCAGCAGCTTCCCTACAGGGGGCGTTGAGACCCAGTACTTC. Protein product: CASSFPTGGVETQYF. Filled out from reference TRBV11-2 and TRBJ2-5, the complete variable domain reads EAGVAQSPRYKIIEKRQSVAFWCNPISGHATLYWYQQILGQGPKLLIQFQNNGVVDDSQLPKDRFSAERLKGVDSTLKIQPAKLEDSAVYLCASSFPTGGVETQYFGPGTRLLVL.

The V and J genes are TRBV7-2 and TRBJ1-1; the D is unclear. Per the germline V gene, CDR1 is SGHTA and CDR2 is FQGNSA. Trimming stripped 6 bases from V and 3 bases from J, with 17 bases between. The CDR3 runs 15 residues. The DNA for the CDR3 is TGTGCCAGCAGTTTTTCCTCGGGGTCCCACACTGAAGCTTTCTTT. Amino acid sequence: CASSFSSGSHTEAFF.

On this clone: An end of the junction does not agree with germline; a read error may underlie this. The chain employs TRBV7-9 and TRBJ1-4, with TRBD1 identical over 8 bases. CDR3 size: 17 residues. CDR1 is SEHNR, CDR2 FQNEAQ, per germline (reference sequence). The CDR3, as DNA: TGTTCCAGCAGCGTAGTCACCTCAGGGGGCAGAGTCGAAAAACTGTTTTTT. Protein sequence: CSSSVVTSGGRVEKLFF.

The chain uses TRBV2 and TRBJ2-5, with 7 nucleotides matching TRBD1. From germline, CDR1 is SNHLY and CDR2 FYNNEI. The V segment lost 5 bases and the J segment 4 bases; nucleotides outside the gene matches: 10. This CDR3 is built from 15 residues. DNA of the CDR3: TGTGCCAGCAGTCTTCCCGGGACAGCCGCAGAGACCCAGTACTTC. It is translated as CASSLPGTAAETQYF.

This chain connects TRBV5-1 to TRBJ2-2; 13 positions match TRBD2. Losses at the gene ends were 5 bases for V and 7 bases for J; bases not matched to a gene: 8. This CDR3 region has 16 residues. The germline CDR1 and CDR2 sequences are SGHRS and YFSETQ. CDR3 sequence: CASRQTSGGAGGELFF. CDR3 DNA: TGCGCCAGCAGACAAACTAGCGGGGGGGCCGGCGGGGAGCTGTTTTTT.

V is TRBV10-3 and J is TRBJ1-6, with a weak D call TRBD1 (5 bases). Trimming removed 10 bases at V and 6 bases at J, with 16 bases between. Germline V gene lookup returns CDR1 ENHRY and CDR2 SYGVKD. The length of the CDR3 is 14 residues. CDR3 sequence reads: CATSSGRGNSPLHF. The CDR3 DNA follows: TGTGCCACCAGCTCAGGGCGCGGTAATTCACCCCTCCACTTT.